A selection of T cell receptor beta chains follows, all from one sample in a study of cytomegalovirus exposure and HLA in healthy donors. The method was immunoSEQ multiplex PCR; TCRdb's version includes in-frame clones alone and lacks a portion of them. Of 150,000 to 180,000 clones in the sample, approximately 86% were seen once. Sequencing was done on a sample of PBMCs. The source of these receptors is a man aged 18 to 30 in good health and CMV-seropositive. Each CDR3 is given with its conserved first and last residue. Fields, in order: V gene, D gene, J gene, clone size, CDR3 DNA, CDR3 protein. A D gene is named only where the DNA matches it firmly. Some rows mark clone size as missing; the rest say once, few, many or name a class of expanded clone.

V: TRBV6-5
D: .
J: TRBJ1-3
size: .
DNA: TGTGCCAGCAGTTACTTCGACTTCAACTCTGGAAACACCATATATTTT
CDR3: CASSYFDFNSGNTIYF

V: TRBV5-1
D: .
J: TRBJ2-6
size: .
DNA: TGCGCCAGCAGCGGACAATCTGGGGCCAACGTCCTGACTTTC
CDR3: CASSGQSGANVLTF

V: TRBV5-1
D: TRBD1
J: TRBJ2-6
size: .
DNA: TGCGCCAGCAGCCGGGACAGCCTTAGCTCTGGGGCCAACGTCCTGACTTTC
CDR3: CASSRDSLSSGANVLTF

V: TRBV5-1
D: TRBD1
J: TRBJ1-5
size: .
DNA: TGCGCCAGCAGCGCACAGGGGATGAGCAATCAGCCCCAGCATTTT
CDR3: CASSAQGMSNQPQHF

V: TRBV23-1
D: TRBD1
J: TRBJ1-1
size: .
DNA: TGCGCCAGCAGTCAACCCGCCGGGACAGGGGGCGACACTGAAGCTTTCTTT
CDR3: CASSQPAGTGGDTEAFF

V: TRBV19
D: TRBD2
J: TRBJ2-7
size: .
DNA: TGTGCCAGTACCCAGAGCGGGACCAATTCCTACGAGCAGTACTTC
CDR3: CASTQSGTNSYEQYF

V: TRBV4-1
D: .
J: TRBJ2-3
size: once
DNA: TGCGCCAGCAGCCAAGATGGGCCCGGGACTTCCAAAGATACGCAGTATTTT
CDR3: CASSQDGPGTSKDTQYF

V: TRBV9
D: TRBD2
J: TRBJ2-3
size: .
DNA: TGTGCCAGCAGCGTGACTAGCGGGGGCCCTGATACGCAGTATTTT
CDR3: CASSVTSGGPDTQYF

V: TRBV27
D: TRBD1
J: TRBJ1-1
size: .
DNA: TGTGCCACGCACCCGGACAGGGAAATGACTGAAGCTTTCTTT
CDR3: CATHPDREMTEAFF

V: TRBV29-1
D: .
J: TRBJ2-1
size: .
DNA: TGCAGCTTACAGGTGGCAGGGGTCTACAATGAGCAGTTCTTC
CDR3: CSLQVAGVYNEQFF

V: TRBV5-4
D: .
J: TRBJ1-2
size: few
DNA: TGTGCCAGCAGCGGTGGGGGCGTGGGCTATGGCTACACCTTC
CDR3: CASSGGGVGYGYTF

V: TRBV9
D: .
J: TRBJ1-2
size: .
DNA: TGTGCCAGCAGCCCCGAGTCCTATGGCTACACCTTC
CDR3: CASSPESYGYTF

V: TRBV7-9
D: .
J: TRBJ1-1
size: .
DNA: TGTGCCAGCAGCCACGGCACTGAAGCTTTCTTT
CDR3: CASSHGTEAFF

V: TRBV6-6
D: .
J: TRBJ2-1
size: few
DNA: TGTGCCAGCAACCTGGACAGACCAACGGAGAATGAGCAGTTCTTC
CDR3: CASNLDRPTENEQFF

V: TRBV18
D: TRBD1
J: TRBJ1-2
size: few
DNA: TGTGCCAGCTCACCCACCACAGGGGGCGGATCGAACTATGGCTACACCTTC
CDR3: CASSPTTGGGSNYGYTF

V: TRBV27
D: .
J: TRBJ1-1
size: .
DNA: TGTGCCAGCAGTTTTACAGGGACCGGCACTGAAGCTTTCTTT
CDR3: CASSFTGTGTEAFF

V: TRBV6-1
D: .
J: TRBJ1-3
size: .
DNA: TGTGCCAGCAGTGACTGGTCGGGGTCCGGAAACACCATATATTTT
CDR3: CASSDWSGSGNTIYF

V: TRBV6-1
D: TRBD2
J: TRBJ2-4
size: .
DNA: TGTGCCAGCACCGTCTCGGGGGGAAACATTCAGTACTTC
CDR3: CASTVSGGNIQYF

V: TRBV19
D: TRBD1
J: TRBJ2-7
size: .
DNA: TGTGCCAGTAGCAAGACAGGGAATGTCCACGAGCAGTACTTC
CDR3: CASSKTGNVHEQYF

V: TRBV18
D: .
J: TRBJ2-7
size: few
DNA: TGTGCCAGCTCGCCGGGGGACGAGCAGTACTTC
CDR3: CASSPGDEQYF

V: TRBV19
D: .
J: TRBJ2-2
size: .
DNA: TGTGCCAGTAGTATAGCCCGTTTCGGCACTAGAAACACCGGGGAGCTGTTTTTT
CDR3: CASSIARFGTRNTGELFF

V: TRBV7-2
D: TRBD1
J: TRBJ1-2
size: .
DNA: TGTGCCAGCAGCTCCGATCGGACAGGGGGCTTTGGCTACACCTTC
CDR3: CASSSDRTGGFGYTF

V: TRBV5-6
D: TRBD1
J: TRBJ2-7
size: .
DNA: TGTGCCAGCTCCCGGGACAGGGGGGACGAGCAGTACTTC
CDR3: CASSRDRGDEQYF

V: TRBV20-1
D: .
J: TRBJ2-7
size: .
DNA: TGCAGTGCTAGAGAAAACTTCGAGCAGTACTTC
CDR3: CSARENFEQYF

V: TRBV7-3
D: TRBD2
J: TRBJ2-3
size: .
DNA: TGTGCCTCATCCCCCGGGACTAGTCTCCCCGCTGCGCAGTATTTT
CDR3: CASSPGTSLPAAQYF

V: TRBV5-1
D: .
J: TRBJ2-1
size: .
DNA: TGCGCCAGCTTCAGAGTTGGGCATGAGCAGTTCTTC
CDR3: CASFRVGHEQFF

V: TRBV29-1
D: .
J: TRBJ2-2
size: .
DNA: TGCAGCGTTGACCGGAACACCGGGGAGCTGTTTTTT
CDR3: CSVDRNTGELFF

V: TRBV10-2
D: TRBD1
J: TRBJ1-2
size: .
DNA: TGCGCCAGCATGGCAGGGGGCTACTATGGCTACACCTTC
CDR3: CASMAGGYYGYTF

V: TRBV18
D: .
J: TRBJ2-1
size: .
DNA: TGTGCCAGCTCACCACCACAGGGTAGTGAGCAGTTCTTC
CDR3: CASSPPQGSEQFF

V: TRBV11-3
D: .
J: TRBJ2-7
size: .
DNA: TGTGCCAGCAGCTTATTTCTAGCGCCTACCTACGAGCAGTACTTC
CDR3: CASSLFLAPTYEQYF

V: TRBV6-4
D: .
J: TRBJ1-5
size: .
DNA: TGTGCCAGCAGTGACCGCCAGGGGCGTCAGCCCCAGCATTTT
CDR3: CASSDRQGRQPQHF

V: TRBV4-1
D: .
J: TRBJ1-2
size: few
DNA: TGCGCCAGCAGCCGACAGGAAGCCTATGGCTACACCTTC
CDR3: CASSRQEAYGYTF

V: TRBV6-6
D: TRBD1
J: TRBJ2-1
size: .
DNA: TGTGCCAGCAGTCCTGCAGACAGGGGAGCCTACAATGAGCAGTTCTTC
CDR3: CASSPADRGAYNEQFF

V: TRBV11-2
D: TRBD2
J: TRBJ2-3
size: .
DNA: TGTGCCAGCAGCTCGGGACTAGCGGTATACACAGATACGCAGTATTTT
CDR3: CASSSGLAVYTDTQYF

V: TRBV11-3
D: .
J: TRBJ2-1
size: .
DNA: TGTGCCAGCAGCGTCCGGGACACGGCCTACAATGAGCAGTTCTTC
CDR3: CASSVRDTAYNEQFF

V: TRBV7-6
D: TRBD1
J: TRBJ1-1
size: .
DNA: TGTGCCAGCAGCCCTCGGGACAGGGGGCGCGGTACTGAAGCTTTCTTT
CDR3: CASSPRDRGRGTEAFF

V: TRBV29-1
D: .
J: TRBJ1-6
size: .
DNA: TGCAGCGTTGCGGGGTCCCTTAGTTCACCCCTCCACTTT
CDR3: CSVAGSLSSPLHF

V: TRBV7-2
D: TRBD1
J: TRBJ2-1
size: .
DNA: TGTGCCAGCAGCTTAAGTCTCACGGGACAGGGGAATGAGCAGTTCTTC
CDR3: CASSLSLTGQGNEQFF

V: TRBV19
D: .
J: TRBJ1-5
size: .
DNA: TGTGCCAGTGCAGCGGGGGCCGACAATCAGCCCCAGCATTTT
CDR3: CASAAGADNQPQHF

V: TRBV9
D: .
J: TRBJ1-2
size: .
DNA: TGTGCCAGCAGAAGTATATCCGGGACTACCCCAGATGGCTACACCTTC
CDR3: CASRSISGTTPDGYTF

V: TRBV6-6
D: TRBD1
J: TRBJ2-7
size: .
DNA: TGTGCCAGCAGTCCCCACCGGGACAGTACCTACGAGCAGTACTTC
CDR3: CASSPHRDSTYEQYF

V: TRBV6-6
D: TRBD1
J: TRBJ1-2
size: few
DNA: TGTGCCAGCAGCCCCCGGGACAGCGGGAGGACTGGCTACACCTTC
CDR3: CASSPRDSGRTGYTF

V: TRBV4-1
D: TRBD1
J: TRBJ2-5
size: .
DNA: TGCGCCAGCAGCCAAGAGCGGCAGGGGGCGCGAGGGACCCAGTACTTC
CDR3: CASSQERQGARGTQYF

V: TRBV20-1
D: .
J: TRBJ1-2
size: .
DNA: TGCAGTGCTAGGCGGTCTCATGGCTACACCTTC
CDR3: CSARRSHGYTF

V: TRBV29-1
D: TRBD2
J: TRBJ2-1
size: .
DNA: TGCAGCGTTGAAGATTCTGCTAGCGGGGTCAATGAGCAGTTCTTC
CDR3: CSVEDSASGVNEQFF

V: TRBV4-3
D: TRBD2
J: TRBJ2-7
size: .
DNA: TGCGCCAGCAGCCAAGGAGGTAGCGGGAGTTACGAGCAGTACTTC
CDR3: CASSQGGSGSYEQYF

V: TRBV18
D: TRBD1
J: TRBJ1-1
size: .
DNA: TGTGCCAGCTCACTAGGACAGGGGGAGGAAGCTTTCTTT
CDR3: CASSLGQGEEAFF

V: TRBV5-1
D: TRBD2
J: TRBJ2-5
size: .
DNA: TGCGCCAGCAGCCTAGCGGGGGAAGGAGAGACCCAGTACTTC
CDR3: CASSLAGEGETQYF

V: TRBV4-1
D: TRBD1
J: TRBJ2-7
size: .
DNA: TGCGCCAGCAGCACCACCGGGACAGGGTCACGCGAGCAGTACTTC
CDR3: CASSTTGTGSREQYF

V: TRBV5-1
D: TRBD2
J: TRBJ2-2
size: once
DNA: TGCGCCAGCAGCGACGGACTAGCGGGCACCGGGGAGCTGTTTTTT
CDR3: CASSDGLAGTGELFF